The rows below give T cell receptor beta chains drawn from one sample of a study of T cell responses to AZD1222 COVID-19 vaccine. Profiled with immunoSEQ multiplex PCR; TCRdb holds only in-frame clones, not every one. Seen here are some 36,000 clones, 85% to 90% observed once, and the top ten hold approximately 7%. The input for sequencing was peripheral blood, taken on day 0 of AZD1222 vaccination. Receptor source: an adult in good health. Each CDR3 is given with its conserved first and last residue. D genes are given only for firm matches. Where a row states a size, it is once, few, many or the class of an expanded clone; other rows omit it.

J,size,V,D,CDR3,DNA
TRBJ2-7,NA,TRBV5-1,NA,CASSFGLSTEQYF,TGCGCCAGCAGCTTCGGACTGTCTACCGAGCAGTACTTC
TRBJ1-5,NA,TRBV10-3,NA,CAISESRGSNQPQHF,TGTGCCATCAGTGAGTCCCGGGGATCCAATCAGCCCCAGCATTTT
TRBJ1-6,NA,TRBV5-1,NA,CASSLGSGPDGEGSLHF,TGCGCCAGCAGCTTGGGGTCAGGCCCCGATGGTGAGGGATCCCTCCACTTT
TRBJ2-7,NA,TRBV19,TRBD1,CASSTAGGTYEQYF,TGTGCCAGTAGTACTGCAGGGGGCACGTACGAGCAGTACTTC
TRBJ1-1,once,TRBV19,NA,CASSIDGLITEAFF,TGTGCCAGTAGTATAGACGGGCTTATCACTGAAGCTTTCTTT
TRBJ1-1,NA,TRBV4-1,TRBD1,CASSHRTGPNTEAFF,TGCGCCAGCAGCCATAGGACAGGCCCGAACACTGAAGCTTTCTTT
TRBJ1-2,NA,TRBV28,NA,CASSLGKRYGYTF,TGTGCCAGCAGTTTGGGGAAAAGATATGGCTACACCTTC
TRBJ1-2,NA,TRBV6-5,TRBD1,CATRGGGTNYGYTF,TGTGCCACCAGGGGGGGCGGAACTAACTATGGCTACACCTTC
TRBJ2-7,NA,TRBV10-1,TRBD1,CASSEFVTGDQQYF,TGCGCCAGCAGTGAGTTCGTGACAGGGGATCAGCAGTACTTC
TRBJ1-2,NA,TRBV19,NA,CASSRERAGGYTF,TGTGCCAGTAGTAGGGAAAGGGCCGGTGGCTACACCTTC
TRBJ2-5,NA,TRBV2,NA,CASMRWREETQYF,TGTGCCAGCATGAGGTGGAGGGAAGAGACCCAGTACTTC
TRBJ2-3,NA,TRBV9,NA,CASRSMLGGPDTQYF,TGTGCCAGCAGATCCATGCTGGGGGGGCCAGATACGCAGTATTTT
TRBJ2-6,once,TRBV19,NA,CASSTDSFPVANVLTF,TGTGCCAGTAGTACGGACAGTTTCCCCGTTGCCAACGTCCTGACTTTC
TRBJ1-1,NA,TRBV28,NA,CASSLQSLPNTEAFF,TGTGCCAGCAGTTTGCAAAGCCTTCCGAACACTGAAGCTTTCTTT
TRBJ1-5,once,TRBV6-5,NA,CASSSRDMFDQPQHF,TGTGCCAGCAGTTCGCGGGACATGTTTGATCAGCCCCAGCATTTT
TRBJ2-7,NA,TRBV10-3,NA,CAISEVQLNYEQYF,TGTGCCATCAGTGAGGTACAGTTGAACTACGAGCAGTACTTC
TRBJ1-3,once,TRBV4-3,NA,CASSQDWRSGNTIYF,TGCGCCAGCAGCCAAGATTGGCGCTCTGGAAACACCATATATTTT
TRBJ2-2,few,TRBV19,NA,CPVRRSRRQIRTGELFF,TGTCCAGTGAGACGGAGTAGGAGGCAGATAAGGACCGGGGAGCTGTTTTTT
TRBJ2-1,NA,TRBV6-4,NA,CASRSSYNEQFF,TGTGCCAGCAGAAGCTCCTACAATGAGCAGTTCTTC
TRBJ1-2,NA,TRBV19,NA,CASNFNLGPYGYTF,TGTGCCAGCAACTTTAATTTGGGACCCTATGGCTACACCTTC
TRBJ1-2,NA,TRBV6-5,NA,CASRGNYGYTF,TGTGCCAGCAGGGGGAACTATGGCTACACCTTC
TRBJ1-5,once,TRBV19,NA,CASSMREGNQPQHF,TGTGCCAGTAGTATGAGAGAGGGCAATCAGCCCCAGCATTTT